The clone carrying this T cell receptor (beta chain) was seen a handful of times. Amplified TCR beta CDR3 regions came from RNA transcripts. A first-round RT-PCR of the TCR CDR3 used the HTBI primer set. TCRdb fed the multiplex PCR reads into MiXCR, producing one record per CDR3 protein. The sample includes more than 600,000 distinct CDR3 sequences, over 15% seen only once; the top ten take under 8.5%. This sample stems from a study of T cells in Graves' hyperthyroidism and ophthalmopathy. V lost 0 bases and J 0 bases, leaving 5 bases between the germline ends. This CDR3 comprises 14 residues. Germline CDR1 DFQATT, CDR2 SNEGSKA (reference sequence).

The origin of this receptor is a man aged 18 to 30 with Graves' hyperthyroidism. The material sequenced was blood. The chain combines TRBV20-1 with TRBJ2-2; unclear D gene. The CDR3 region has the DNA TGCAGTGCTAGAGATCCGACGAACACCGGGGAGCTGTTTTTT. It encodes CSARDPTNTGELFF.